The T cell receptor beta chain under discussion was sequenced for a study of shared clonotypes between healthy human individuals. Study-level points and caveats: The sampled material consisted only of blood, and tissue repertoires are likely to differ. It was expected that sequencing depth would affect clonotype sharing among donors.

The data were produced by immunoSEQ multiplex PCR, yet TCRdb's version contains in-frame clones alone and is incomplete. The sample contains about 1.1 million clones, 70% to 85% of which appear only once. A note on this clone: Its specificity is not known.

The TCR comes from a man younger than 35 in good health. Some clones in this sample may be carry-over from other donors' samples. Input material: memory CD4+ T cells from PBMCs. Sample subset: CD45RA-negative fraction.

CDR3 sequence (DNA): TGTGCCAGCACCCGGGCGGGGGGAAACACCGGGGAGCTGTTTTTT. This sequence encodes CASTRAGGNTGELFF. The chain combines TRBV4-2 with TRBJ2-2; 8 bases map to TRBD2. CDR3 length: 15 residues. V trimming: 7 bases; J trimming: 2 bases; junction bases outside the gene matches: 6. Germline V CDR1 and CDR2: LGHNA, YNFKEQ.